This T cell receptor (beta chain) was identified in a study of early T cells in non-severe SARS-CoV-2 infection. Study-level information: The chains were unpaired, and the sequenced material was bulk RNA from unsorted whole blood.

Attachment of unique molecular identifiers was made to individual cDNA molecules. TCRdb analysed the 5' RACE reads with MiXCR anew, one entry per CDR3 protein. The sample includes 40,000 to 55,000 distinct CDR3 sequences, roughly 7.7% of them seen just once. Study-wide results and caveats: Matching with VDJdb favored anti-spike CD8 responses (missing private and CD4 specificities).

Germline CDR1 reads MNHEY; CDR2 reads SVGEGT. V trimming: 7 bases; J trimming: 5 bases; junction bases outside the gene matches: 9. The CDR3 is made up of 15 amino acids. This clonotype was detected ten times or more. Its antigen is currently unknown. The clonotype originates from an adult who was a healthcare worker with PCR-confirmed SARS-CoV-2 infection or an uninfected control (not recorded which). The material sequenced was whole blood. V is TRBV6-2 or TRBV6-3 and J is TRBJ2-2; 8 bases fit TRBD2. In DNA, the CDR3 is TGTGCCAGCAACCCGGGGGGGAGAGTAACCGGGGAGCTGTTTTTT. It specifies CASNPGGRVTGELFF.